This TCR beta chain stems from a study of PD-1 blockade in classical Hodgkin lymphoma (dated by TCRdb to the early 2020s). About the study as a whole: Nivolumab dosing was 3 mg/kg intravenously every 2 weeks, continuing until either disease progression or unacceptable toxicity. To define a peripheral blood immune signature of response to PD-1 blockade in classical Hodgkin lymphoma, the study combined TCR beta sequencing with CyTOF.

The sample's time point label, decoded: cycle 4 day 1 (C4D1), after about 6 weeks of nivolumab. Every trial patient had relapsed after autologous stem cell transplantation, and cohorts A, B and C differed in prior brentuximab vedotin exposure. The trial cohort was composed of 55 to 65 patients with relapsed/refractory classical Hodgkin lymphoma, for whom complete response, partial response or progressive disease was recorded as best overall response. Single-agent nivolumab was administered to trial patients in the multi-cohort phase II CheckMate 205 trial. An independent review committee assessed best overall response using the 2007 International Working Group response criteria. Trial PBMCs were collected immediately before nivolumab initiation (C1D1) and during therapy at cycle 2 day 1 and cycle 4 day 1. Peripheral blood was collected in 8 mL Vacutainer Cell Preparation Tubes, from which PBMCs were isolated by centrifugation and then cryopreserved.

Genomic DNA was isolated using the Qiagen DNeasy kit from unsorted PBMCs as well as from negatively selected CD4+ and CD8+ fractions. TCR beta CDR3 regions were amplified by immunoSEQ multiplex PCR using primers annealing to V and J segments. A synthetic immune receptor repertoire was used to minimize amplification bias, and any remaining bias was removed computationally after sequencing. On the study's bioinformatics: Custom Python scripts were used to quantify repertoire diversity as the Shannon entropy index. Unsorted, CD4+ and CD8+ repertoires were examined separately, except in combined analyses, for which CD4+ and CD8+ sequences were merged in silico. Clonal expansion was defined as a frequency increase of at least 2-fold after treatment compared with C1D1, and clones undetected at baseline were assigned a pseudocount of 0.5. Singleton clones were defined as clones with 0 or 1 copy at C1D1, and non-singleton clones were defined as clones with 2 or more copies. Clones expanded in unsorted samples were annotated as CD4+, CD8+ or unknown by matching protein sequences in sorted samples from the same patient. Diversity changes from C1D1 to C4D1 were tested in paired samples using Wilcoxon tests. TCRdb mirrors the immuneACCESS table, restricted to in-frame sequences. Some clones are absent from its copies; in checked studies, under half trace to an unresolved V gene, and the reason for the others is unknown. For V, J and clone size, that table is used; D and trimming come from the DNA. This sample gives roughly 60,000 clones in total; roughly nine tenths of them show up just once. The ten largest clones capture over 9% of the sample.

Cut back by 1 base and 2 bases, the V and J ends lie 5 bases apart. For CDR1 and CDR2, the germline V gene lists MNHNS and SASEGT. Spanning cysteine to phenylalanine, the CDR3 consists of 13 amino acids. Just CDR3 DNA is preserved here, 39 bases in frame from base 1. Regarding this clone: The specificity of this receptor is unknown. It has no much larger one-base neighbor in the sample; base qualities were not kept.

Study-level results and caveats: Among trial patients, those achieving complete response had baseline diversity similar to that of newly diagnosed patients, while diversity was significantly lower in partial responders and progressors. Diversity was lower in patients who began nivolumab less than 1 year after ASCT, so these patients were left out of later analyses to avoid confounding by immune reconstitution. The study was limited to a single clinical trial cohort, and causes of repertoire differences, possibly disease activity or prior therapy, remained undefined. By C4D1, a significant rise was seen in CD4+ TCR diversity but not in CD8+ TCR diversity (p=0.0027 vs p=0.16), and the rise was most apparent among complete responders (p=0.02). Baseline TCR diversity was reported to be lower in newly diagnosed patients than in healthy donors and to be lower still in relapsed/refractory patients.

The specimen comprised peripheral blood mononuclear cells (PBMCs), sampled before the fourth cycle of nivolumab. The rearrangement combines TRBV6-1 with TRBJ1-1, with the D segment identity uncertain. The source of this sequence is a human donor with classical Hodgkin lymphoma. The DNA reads TGTGCCAGCAGTGAAGACCCCAACACTGAAGCTTTCTTT. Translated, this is CASSEDPNTEAFF.